This TCR beta chain derives from a study of cytomegalovirus exposure and HLA in healthy donors. Looking at the study overall: An earlier analysis found 95 million to 140 million unique TCR beta sequences from approximately 190 million T cells. Falling in the Caucasian-associated ancestry cluster were roughly 86% of some 400 genotyped donors. Notes on the study in general: A likely sequencing artifact accounted for one observed cluster of highly shared sequence variants. Reports indicate that TCR beta sequences accurately predicted the HLA-A and HLA-B alleles of most subjects.

Note on this clone: The antigen remains undetermined.

In the PCR, 60 Vbeta and 13 Jbeta primers were used. This table comes from immunoSEQ multiplex PCR, and its TCRdb copy is limited to in-frame clones, with some not included. The data contain around 130,000 clones, 8% to 9.5% of them singletons. From germline, CDR1 is MNHEY and CDR2 SVGAGI. The CDR3 is 15 residues long. This TCR derives from a middle-aged man in good health and CMV-seronegative. The source material was PBMCs. This chain uses TRBV6-5 with TRBJ2-5; 7 bases map to TRBD1. The better agreement between TRBJ2-7 and the DNA end casts doubt on the J call. The CDR3 DNA follows: TGTGCCAGCAGTAAACCTCCGGGACAGACCTACGAGCAGTACTTC. Amino acids: CASSKPPGQTYEQYF.